One and the same sample provided the 10 T cell receptor beta chains below, sequenced in a study of monozygotic twins with inflammatory bowel disease. For each CDR3 protein, TCRdb gives one entry from its re-call of the 5' RACE reads, without DNA. Recorded for this sample: approximately 390,000 distinct CDR3 sequences. The sequencing input was blood. All receptors derive from a human donor with ulcerative colitis or Crohn's disease, or a healthy co-twin of an affected twin (not recorded which).

The chain has TRBV14 and TRBJ2-3. Germline CDR1 and CDR2: SGHDN and FVKESK. The CDR3 covers 15 residues. CDR3 residues: CASSQELASTDTQYF.

The chain is built from TRBV12-3 or TRBV12-4 and TRBJ2-7; no DNA is available, so the TRBD1 call from TCRdb remains unchecked. The CDR3 totals 14 residues. CDR3: CASTLGTFPYEQYF.

V gene TRBV4-3 combines with J gene TRBJ1-2; as DNA is missing, the TRBD1 call by TCRdb cannot be tested. This CDR3 spans 14 amino acids. Germline CDR1 reads LGHNA; CDR2 reads YSLEER. The CDR3 is CASSQEPDSYGYTF.

The rearrangement uses TRBV6-1 and TRBJ1-3; the D call from TCRdb, TRBD1, cannot be confirmed without DNA. Germline lookup yields CDR1 MNHNS and CDR2 SASEGT. The CDR3 is 16 amino acids. The chain's CDR3 is CASSEAGTGAGNTIYF.

The chain uses TRBV7-2 and TRBJ2-3; checking the TCRdb D call of TRBD1 is not possible without DNA. Germline-derived CDR1 and CDR2 are SGHTA and FQGNSA. The CDR3 length is 13 residues. The chain's CDR3 is CASSLGWGDTQYF.

The genes are TRBV30 and TRBJ2-7; the D call of TRBD1 rests on TCRdb alone, since no DNA is present to check it. The CDR3 covers 15 residues. Germline V lookup: CDR1 GTSNPN, CDR2 SVGIG (reference sequence). The CDR3 here is CAWDAPWAGTYEQYF.

This chain joins TRBV7-9 and TRBJ2-1. The CDR3 has 11 amino acids. Germline-derived CDR1 and CDR2 are SEHNR and FQNEAQ (reference sequence). This chain's CDR3 is CASSLNEGQFF.

The CDR3 is CSARDGTGIQPQHF. The chain links TRBV20-1 to TRBJ1-5; TCRdb proposes TRBD1, but this gene call is untestable without DNA. Germline V lookup: CDR1 DFQATT, CDR2 SNEGSKA (reference sequence). This CDR3 is 14 amino acids long.

This chain uses TRBV12-3 or TRBV12-4 with TRBJ2-5; TCRdb picks TRBD1, but there is no DNA to check that call. CDR3 length: 15 amino acids. The CDR3 reads CASRPTGGGQETQYF.

The V gene is TRBV24-1, the J gene TRBJ1-1. Germline loops: CDR1 KGHDR, CDR2 SFDVKD. The CDR3 sequence is 18 residues long. The CDR3 is CATSDLLKSGVVNTEAFF.